Described below is a single T cell receptor (beta chain) sequence and its context. This specimen belongs to a study of blood T cell repertoires in COVID-19. Study details: COVID-19 samples from acute and convalescent phases originated in the United States, Italy and Spain. PBMCs, B-cell-depleted T cells, or T cells were the source of the cDNA or gDNA that made up the material.

The CDR3 runs to 18 residues. Germline-derived CDR1 and CDR2 are WSHSY and SAAADI. V was cut by 8 bases and J by 3 bases, with 29 bases left in between. Original analysis: Amplification with reference gene primers provided the estimates of nucleated cell counts. Data came from immunoSEQ multiplex PCR; TCRdb stores just in-frame clones and leaves some out. The V and J calls and clone size come from that table; D and trimming were worked out from the DNA. The sample gives approximately 130,000 clones, around 87% of which show up once; 6% to 8.5% is in the top ten. This receptor was obtained from a man aged 45-60 years with acute or convalescent COVID-19. What was sequenced was peripheral blood. The genes are TRBV10-2 and TRBJ2-7; possibly TRBD2 for D (5 bases). CDR3 residues: CASRPGPFEEVKGYEQYF. CDR3 bases: TGCGCCAGCCGACCCGGCCCCTTCGAGGAGGTTAAAGGCTACGAGCAGTACTTC.